The clone carrying this TCR beta chain was counted once. This record belongs to a study of cytotoxic CD8 clonotypes in ibrutinib-treated CLL. TCRdb's table, derived via immunoSEQ multiplex PCR, lists solely in-frame clones and lacks some. The profile shows some 50,000 clones, roughly 57% of them singletons. Germline lookup yields CDR1 SQVTM and CDR2 ANQGSEA. Losses at the gene ends were 2 bases for V and 5 bases for J; bases not matched to a gene: 6. The CDR3 has 15 residues. This receptor was taken from a human donor with chronic lymphocytic leukemia. The chain recombines TRBV29-1 with TRBJ2-2; 9 bases align to TRBD2. The sample was PBMCs, taken after 24 months of ibrutinib treatment. The CDR3 DNA follows: TGCAGCGTTGAATTGCGGGAGGGGGCGACCGGGGAGCTGTTTTTT. Translation: CSVELREGATGELFF.